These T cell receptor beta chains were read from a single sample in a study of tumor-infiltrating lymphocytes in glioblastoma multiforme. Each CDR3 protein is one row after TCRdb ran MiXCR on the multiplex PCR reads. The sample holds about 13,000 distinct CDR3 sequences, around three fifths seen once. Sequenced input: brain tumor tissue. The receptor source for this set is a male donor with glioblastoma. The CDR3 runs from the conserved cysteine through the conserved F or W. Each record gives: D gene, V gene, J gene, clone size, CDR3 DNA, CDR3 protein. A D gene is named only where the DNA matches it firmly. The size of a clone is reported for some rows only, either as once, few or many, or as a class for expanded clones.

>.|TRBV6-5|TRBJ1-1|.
TGTGCCAGCTCTCGAGGAAGGGGGATTGAGGCTTTCTTT
CASSRGRGIEAFF
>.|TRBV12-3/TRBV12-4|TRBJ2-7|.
TGTGTCAGCAGTGAAGCCTCCTCAGAGCAGTACTTC
CVSSEASSEQYF
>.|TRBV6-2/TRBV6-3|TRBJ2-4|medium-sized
TGTGCCAGCAGTTTGGGCGACCGGATTCAGTACTTC
CASSLGDRIQYF
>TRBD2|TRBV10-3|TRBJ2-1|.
TGTGCCATCAGAACTAGCGGGGGAGCTTACAATGAGCAGTTCTTC
CAIRTSGGAYNEQFF
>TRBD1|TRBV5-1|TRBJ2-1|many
TGCGCCAGCAGCTTGGATGGGAACAGGGGGTTCAATGAGCAGTTCTTC
CASSLDGNRGFNEQFF
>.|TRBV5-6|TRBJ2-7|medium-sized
TGTGCCAGCAGCCAGTCGGGGACTTCCTACGAGCAGTACTTC
CASSQSGTSYEQYF
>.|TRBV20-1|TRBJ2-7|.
TGCAGTGCTAGAAGGATAAGCGGAGTGGGGGGTTACGAGCAGTACTTC
CSARRISGVGGYEQYF
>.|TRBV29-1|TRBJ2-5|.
TGCAGCGGCTGGACGCTCCTTAGGTGGGAGACCCAGTACTTC
CSGWTLLRWETQYF
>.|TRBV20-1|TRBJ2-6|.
TGTAGTGCCGGGACGGCTGGGGCCAAGGTCCTGACTTTC
CSAGTAGAKVLTF
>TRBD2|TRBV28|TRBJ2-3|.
TGTGCCAGCAATTCGCTGGCTAGCGGGAGCACAGATACGCAGTATTTT
CASNSLASGSTDTQYF
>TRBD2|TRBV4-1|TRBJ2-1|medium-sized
TGCGCCAGCAGCCCCGGGACTAGGTCTAGGGATGAGCAGTTCTTC
CASSPGTRSRDEQFF
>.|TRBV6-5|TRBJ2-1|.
TGTGCCAGCGGTTATGGGCCAGGCTTCGGTGAGCAGTTCTTC
CASGYGPGFGEQFF
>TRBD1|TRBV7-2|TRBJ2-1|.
TGTGCCAACAGCTTAGTCGGGACAGCAAACAATGAGCAGTTCTTC
CANSLVGTANNEQFF
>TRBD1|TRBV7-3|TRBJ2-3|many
TGTGCCAGCAGCCCCGGGACAGGGGTAGATACGCAGTATTTT
CASSPGTGVDTQYF
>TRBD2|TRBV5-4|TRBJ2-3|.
TGTGCCAGCAGCTCCCGGGAAGCGGGAGGTCTCAAAGATACGCAGTATTTT
CASSSREAGGLKDTQYF
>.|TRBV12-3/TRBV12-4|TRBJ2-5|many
TGTGCCAGCAGTTTCGGACAAGAAGAGACCCAGTACTTC
CASSFGQEETQYF
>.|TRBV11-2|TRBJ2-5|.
TGTGCCAGCAGCTTAGTTAGAGGTCAAGAGACCCAGTACTTC
CASSLVRGQETQYF
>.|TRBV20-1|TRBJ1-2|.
TGCAGTGCTAGAGATGAGTCCTCTACGCGCTACACCTTC
CSARDESSTRYTF
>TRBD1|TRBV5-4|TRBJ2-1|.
TGTGCTATCATCCCACAGGGGACGAATGAGCAGTTCTTC
CAIIPQGTNEQFF
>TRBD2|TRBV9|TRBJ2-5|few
TGTGCCAGCAGCGTAGGACTAGCGGGGGACGCGACCCAGTACTTC
CASSVGLAGDATQYF
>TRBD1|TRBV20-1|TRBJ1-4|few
TGCAGTGCTAGGACAGGGGGGGAAAAACTGTTTTTT
CSARTGGEKLFF
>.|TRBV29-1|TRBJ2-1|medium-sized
TGCAGCGCTTCCAGACAGGGAGGGAATGAGCAGTTCTTC
CSASRQGGNEQFF